The 23 T cell receptor beta chains given below trace back to one sample, sequenced in a study of blood T cell repertoires in COVID-19. Data came from immunoSEQ multiplex PCR; TCRdb stores just in-frame clones and leaves some out. The repertoire holds about 98,000 clones, roughly 92% seen once, with under 2% in the top ten. The specimen was peripheral blood. The receptors here all came from a woman aged 50 to 60 with COVID-19, enrolled during active disease.

This chain connects TRBV5-8 to TRBJ2-2; 7 bases are a match to TRBD2. The CDR3 has 15 amino acids. Trimming took 6 bases from V and 1 from J; bases not matched to a gene: 6. Germline V gives CDR1 SGHTS, CDR2 YDEGEE. The CDR3 loop is CASTRGTLNTGELFF. CDR3 nucleotides: TGTGCCAGCACGCGGGGGACCCTGAACACCGGGGAGCTGTTTTTT.

The rearrangement uses TRBV23-1 and TRBJ2-1, with 7 bases fitting TRBD1. TRBV23-1 falls under the ORF class, with uncertain function. The junction had 13 bases not matched to a gene; V was cut back by 3 bases and J by 5 bases. This CDR3 comprises 17 residues. The CDR3 nucleotides read TGCGCCAGCAGTCAGTTTATCCGGGACAGCCAAGACAATGAGCAGTTCTTC. Translated: CASSQFIRDSQDNEQFF.

V gene TRBV28 combines with J gene TRBJ2-1; D gene ambiguous. The CDR3 is 14 amino acids. The ends were cut back, 6 bases at V and 3 bases at J, with 12 bases in the middle. Germline V gene lookup returns CDR1 MDHEN and CDR2 SYDVKM. CDR3 residues: CASSKDRSYNEQFF. The CDR3 nucleotides read TGTGCCAGCAGCAAGGATAGGAGCTACAATGAGCAGTTCTTC.

The chain has TRBV5-4 and TRBJ1-2; maybe TRBD1 (5 bases). Germline V gives CDR1 SGHNT, CDR2 YYREEE (reference sequence). V was clipped by 6 bases and J by 8 bases, with 32 bases between them. CDR3 length equals 18 residues. CDR3 nucleotides: TGTGCCAGCATTCCTGATGAAGCCCTGGTTTCAGGGTCAGAAGGCTACACCTTC. Translation gives CASIPDEALVSGSEGYTF.

V is TRBV3-1 (or the pseudogene TRBV3-2) and J is TRBJ1-3; TRBD1 might be the D (6 bases). V lost 4 bases and J lost 0, with 22 bases in between. The CDR3 has 19 residues. CDR1 is LGHDT, CDR2 YNNKEL, per germline (reference sequence). The chain's CDR3 is CASSLGAGVYLRSGNTIYF. The CDR3 nucleotides are TGTGCCAGCAGCCTTGGGGCAGGGGTCTACCTGCGCTCTGGAAACACCATATATTTT.

The V and J genes are TRBV11-3 and TRBJ1-4; 10 bases map to TRBD1. Trimming at V came to 3 bases and at J to 4 bases, leaving 2 bases not matched to a gene. Looked up from germline, CDR1 is SGHNT and CDR2 is YENEEA. CDR3 length: 15 residues. The CDR3 protein is CASSFGQGDNEKLFF. The CDR3 DNA reads TGTGCCAGCAGCTTCGGACAGGGGGATAATGAAAAACTGTTTTTT.

The chain combines TRBV19 with TRBJ1-1, with no clear D. The ends were cut back, 5 bases at V and 9 bases at J, with 22 bases in the middle. This CDR3 is built from 15 residues. Germline CDR1 and CDR2: LNHDA and SQIVND (reference sequence). Here the CDR3 reads CASSSGLQSTSQAFF. DNA for the CDR3: TGTGCCAGTAGTTCCGGTCTTCAGTCAACTAGTCAAGCTTTCTTT.

The chain carries TRBV19 and TRBJ1-5; a possible D gene is TRBD1 (6 bases). The CDR3 is made up of 14 amino acids. CDR1 is LNHDA, CDR2 SQIVND, per germline (reference sequence). Trimming shortened V by 10 bases and J by 3 bases, and 16 bases separated the two germline ends. CDR3 in DNA: TGTGCCACTTCTATTACAGGGATCAATCAGCCCCAGCATTTT. Translated: CATSITGINQPQHF.

This chain links TRBV19 with TRBJ2-2; perhaps TRBD1 as D (5 bases). Germline CDR1 reads LNHDA; CDR2 reads SQIVND (reference sequence). This CDR3 is built from 13 residues. The V gene lost 3 bases and the J gene lost 5 bases, with 7 bases spanning the gap. The CDR3 is CASSMWTTGELFF. CDR3 nucleotides: TGTGCCAGTAGTATGTGGACAACCGGGGAGCTGTTTTTT.

The CDR3 DNA sequence: TGCGCCAGCAGCTTGGCCTCGGGACAGGGGAGCTATGGCTACACCTTC. This sequence encodes CASSLASGQGSYGYTF. J is TRBJ1-2 and V is TRBV5-1; 10 bases fit TRBD1. Germline CDR1 reads SGHRS; CDR2 reads YFSETQ. After removal of 0 bases from V and 4 bases from J, the junction contained 6 bases not matched to a gene. The CDR3 spans 16 residues.

The V gene is TRBV7-9, the J gene TRBJ1-2; 8 nucleotides match TRBD1. CDR1 and CDR2 from the germline V gene are SEHNR and FQNEAQ (reference sequence). The CDR3 covers 16 residues. V lost 5 bases to trimming and J lost 2 bases; unmatched junction nucleotides: 10. DNA of the CDR3: TGTGCCAGCAGCAGCCCTCAGGGGGCCCGGAACTATGGCTACACCTTC. Its protein product is CASSSPQGARNYGYTF.

The chain is built from TRBV19 and TRBJ1-1; D is ambiguous. The V end lost 2 bases, the J end lost 1 base, and 5 bases lay between the germline ends. The CDR3 has 13 residues. Germline assignment: CDR1 LNHDA and CDR2 SQIVND (reference sequence). Here the CDR3 DNA reads TGTGCCAGTAGTATAAACGGGAACACTGAAGCTTTCTTT. Residues: CASSINGNTEAFF.

The DNA of the CDR3 is TGTGCCAGCAGCTCCATAGGGACTAGCGGGGGGATTTACAATGAGCAGTTCTTC. This codes for CASSSIGTSGGIYNEQFF. The chain combines TRBV5-4 with TRBJ2-1; TRBD2 matches at 15 bases. V gave up 3 bases and J gave up 4 bases; unmatched junction bases: 8. The CDR3 is 18 amino acids. Germline CDR1 is SGHNT and CDR2 is YYREEE (reference sequence).

V usage is TRBV19 and J usage is TRBJ1-1; TRBD1 aligns across 7 bases. The germline gives CDR1 LNHDA, CDR2 SQIVND (reference sequence). Unmatched junction bases numbered 8, after V lost 11 bases and J lost 2 bases. The length of the CDR3 is 13 residues. The CDR3 nucleotides read TGTGCCTCCTCCAGGGGGGCAAACACTGAAGCTTTCTTT. Its translation: CASSRGANTEAFF.

V usage is TRBV19 and J usage is TRBJ2-1; TRBD1 aligns across 10 bases. The germline CDR1 and CDR2 sequences are LNHDA and SQIVND (reference sequence). V dropped 5 bases and J dropped 1; count of bases not matched to a gene: 2. The CDR3 runs to 15 residues. The CDR3 reads CASSSGQGSYNEQFF. The CDR3 DNA reads as TGTGCCAGTAGTTCGGGACAGGGGTCCTACAATGAGCAGTTCTTC.

The V and J genes are TRBV19 and TRBJ2-7; D remains unclear. There are 13 residues in the CDR3. The ends were cut back, 5 bases at V and 7 bases at J, with 15 bases in the middle. Germline CDR1 reads LNHDA; CDR2 reads SQIVND (reference sequence). For the CDR3, the DNA is TGTGCCAGTAGTGTCCGACGGTACTATGAGCAGTACTTC. It specifies CASSVRRYYEQYF.

The CDR3 coding sequence is TGTGCCAGCGGAGGGGCGGACCCTTACAATGAGCAGTTCTTC. This codes for CASGGADPYNEQFF. This chain connects TRBV28 to TRBJ2-1; tentative D call: TRBD2 (6 bases). Germline V CDR1 and CDR2: MDHEN, SYDVKM. The CDR3 has 14 residues. V was cut by 8 bases and J by 4 bases, with 15 bases left in between.

The gene calls are TRBV5-1 and TRBJ2-2, with D possibly being TRBD2 (5 bases). The CDR3 is made up of 15 amino acids. Germline V lookup: CDR1 SGHRS, CDR2 YFSETQ. The germline V and J ends were trimmed by 0 bases and 4 bases, with 10 bases remaining between them. CDR3 loop: CASSLDVAGTGELFF. As DNA, the CDR3 is TGCGCCAGCAGCTTGGACGTTGCGGGCACCGGGGAGCTGTTTTTT.

The chain is built from TRBV19 and TRBJ2-5, with D possibly TRBD1 on 6 matching bases. Germline CDR1 LNHDA, CDR2 SQIVND (reference sequence). The length of the CDR3 is 16 residues. The V and J ends lost 5 bases and 0 bases respectively, with 16 bases between them. Here the CDR3 DNA reads TGTGCCAGTAGTTTGAATTCCGGGACAAACCAAGAGACCCAGTACTTC. Residues: CASSLNSGTNQETQYF.

This chain joins TRBV19 and TRBJ1-1; D possibly corresponds to TRBD1 (6 bases). CDR3 size: 17 residues. The germline gives CDR1 LNHDA, CDR2 SQIVND (reference sequence). Between the trimmed V and J ends, which lost 5 bases and 1 base, there was a span of 20 bases. The CDR3 coding sequence is TGTGCCAGTAGTGCGGGCGAAGCCAGGACAGCGAACACTGAAGCTTTCTTT. It yields the protein CASSAGEARTANTEAFF.

The chain uses TRBV3-1 (or the pseudogene TRBV3-2) and TRBJ1-1; the match to TRBD1 covers 7 bases. The CDR3 contains 13 residues. Germline V gene lookup returns CDR1 LGHDT and CDR2 YNNKEL (reference sequence). V lost 4 bases to trimming and J lost 10 bases; unmatched junction nucleotides: 9. As DNA, the CDR3 is TGTGCCAGCAGCCTCTCCGAGGGACAGAGAGCTTTCTTT. It yields the protein CASSLSEGQRAFF.

The chain joins TRBV14 to TRBJ1-2, with 7 bases aligning to TRBD1. The ends lost 4 bases at V and 4 bases at J; junction bases unmatched: 3. This CDR3 spans 13 amino acids. Germline V lookup: CDR1 SGHDN, CDR2 FVKESK. The CDR3 DNA sequence: TGTGCCAGCAGCCTACAGGGGATCTATGGCTACACCTTC. Protein sequence: CASSLQGIYGYTF.

This clone turned up a few times. The chain combines TRBV9 with TRBJ2-1; D possibly corresponds to TRBD2 (6 bases). With 4 bases removed from V and 8 bases from J, the gap between germline ends came to 13 bases. There are 13 residues in the CDR3. The germline CDR1 and CDR2 sequences are SGDLS and YYNGEE. DNA of the CDR3: TGTGCCAGCAGCCCTAGCCCGGGGGATGAGCAGTTCTTC. Translating it yields CASSPSPGDEQFF.